These 31 T cell receptor beta chains share one sample of origin, sequenced in a study of vaccination effects on CD4 cells after COVID-19. The antigens of these receptors remain unknown. Repertoires were generated with immunoSEQ multiplex PCR, while TCRdb's copy carries only in-frame clones and drops some. The sample has just under 65,000 clones, 75% seen once. Expansion of antigen-specific CD4+ T cells with viral peptide pools was carried out by the ViraFEST assay before sequencing. The culture ran for around ten days before CD4+ T cells were isolated. The healthy vaccine recipients, who had no prior SARS-CoV-2 infection, showed negative nucleocapsid antibodies. The specimen was CD4+ T cells from PBMCs cultured with HCoV-OC43 spike peptides, collected before COVID-19 vaccination. As to subset: HCoV-OC43 spike overlapping peptide pool stimulation. The source of these receptors is a human donor who received a COVID-19 vaccine.

The V and J genes are TRBV28 and TRBJ2-5; 8 bases fit TRBD1. Unmatched junction bases numbered 9, after V lost 4 bases and J lost 5 bases. CDR3 length: 15 amino acids. The germline CDR1 and CDR2 sequences are MDHEN and SYDVKM. The CDR3 protein is CASSSSTGAQETQYF. CDR3 sequence (DNA): TGTGCCAGCAGTTCCTCGACAGGGGCGCAGGAGACCCAGTACTTC.

This clone was counted between two and nine times. The genes are TRBV24-1 and TRBJ2-3; weak D call: TRBD1 (6 bases). Trimming shortened V by 1 base and J by 0 bases, and 10 bases separated the two germline ends. Germline V gene sequence: CDR1 KGHDR, CDR2 SFDVKD. The CDR3 is 16 residues long. This CDR3 is CATSDFRTESTDTQYF. The CDR3 DNA follows: TGTGCCACCAGTGATTTTAGGACAGAGAGCACAGATACGCAGTATTTT.

This sequence joins TRBV24-1 and TRBJ2-5; D unclear. The V end was cut by 3 bases, the J end by 2 bases, with 12 bases between. The CDR3 contains 15 residues. Germline V CDR1 and CDR2: KGHDR, SFDVKD. CDR3 in DNA: TGTGCCACCAGTGATAAGCAGACCATTCAAGAGACCCAGTACTTC. This gives the protein CATSDKQTIQETQYF.

This chain joins TRBV5-1 and TRBJ1-4; no definite D call. Germline-derived CDR1 and CDR2 are SGHRS and YFSETQ. V was pared by 1 base and J by 6 bases, with 13 bases between. This CDR3 contains 15 residues. Here the CDR3 DNA reads TGCGCCAGCAGCTTGTCGGCGACTTGGGATGAAAAACTGTTTTTT. This translates into CASSLSATWDEKLFF. The whole variable domain, filled in from reference TRBV5-1 and TRBJ1-4, reads KAGVTQTPRYLIKTRGQQVTLSCSPISGHRSVSWYQQTPGQGLQFLFEYFSETQRNKGNFPGRFSGRQFSNSRSEMNVSTLELGDSALYLCASSLSATWDEKLFFGSGTQLSVL.

V usage is TRBV18 and J usage is TRBJ1-2; D is possibly TRBD1 (5 bases). The CDR3 consists of 14 residues. Germline V gives CDR1 KGHSH, CDR2 LQKENI. Deletions cut 2 bases from V and 3 bases from J, with 10 bases between. As DNA, the CDR3 is TGTGCCAGCTCACCAGGGGGAGGAGACTATGGCTACACCTTC. The encoded protein is CASSPGGGDYGYTF.

A single count supports this clone. The chain couples TRBV7-9 to TRBJ1-2; the match to TRBD1 covers 9 bases. Losses at the gene ends were 6 bases for V and 4 bases for J; bases not matched to a gene: 9. Germline V lookup: CDR1 SEHNR, CDR2 FQNEAQ (reference sequence). This CDR3 comprises 15 residues. In DNA, the CDR3 is TGTGCCAGCAGGCCTAACAGGGGGCGTGCCTATGGCTACACCTTC. Amino acids: CASRPNRGRAYGYTF.

The chain carries TRBV5-5 and TRBJ2-6; possible D gene TRBD2, 5 bases. The CDR3 runs to 16 residues. Germline V CDR1 and CDR2: SGHKS, YYEKEE (reference sequence). V lost 4 bases and J 5 bases, leaving 16 bases between the germline ends. The CDR3 bases are TGTGCCAGCAGCCGTGACATAGGGAGCTGGGCCAACGTCCTGACTTTC. Its protein is CASSRDIGSWANVLTF.

There are a few counts of this clone. This chain links TRBV4-1 with TRBJ1-2; D remains ambiguous. Germline CDR1 is MGHRA and CDR2 is YSYEKL. This CDR3 comprises 16 residues. The V end lost 4 bases, the J end lost 0 bases, and 15 bases lay between the germline ends. The CDR3 DNA reads as TGCGCCAGCAGCCCCTCGTCCCCAACTACTAACTATGGCTACACCTTC. Its translation: CASSPSSPTTNYGYTF.

J is TRBJ1-1 and V is TRBV12-3 or TRBV12-4; possible D gene TRBD1, 5 bases. The CDR3 length is 11 residues. V lost 3 bases and J lost 9, with 8 bases in between. CDR3 DNA: TGTGCCAGCAGTTTGGGGGGTAAAGCTTTCTTT. Translated, it gives CASSLGGKAFF.

The chain recombines TRBV11-2 with TRBJ2-2, with D unresolved. CDR3 size: 14 residues. The V gene lost 5 bases and the J gene lost 1 base, with 8 bases spanning the gap. Per germline, CDR1 SGHAT and CDR2 FQNNGV. The CDR3 region is CASSPPLNTGELFF. The CDR3 coding sequence is TGTGCCAGCAGCCCCCCTCTGAACACCGGGGAGCTGTTTTTT.

The CDR3 region is CASSFRTGEVSEQFF. DNA of the CDR3: TGCGCCAGCAGCTTTCGGACAGGGGAGGTTTCTGAGCAGTTCTTC. The chain employs TRBV5-1 and TRBJ2-1; 9 bases map to TRBD1. The CDR3 is 15 amino acids. In germline, CDR1 is SGHRS, CDR2 YFSETQ. V trimming: 2 bases; J trimming: 9 bases; junction bases outside the gene matches: 9.

This clone was detected once. The chain combines TRBV20-1 with TRBJ1-1, with D possibly being TRBD1 (6 bases). Germline V gives CDR1 DFQATT, CDR2 SNEGSKA (reference sequence). Trimming took off 3 bases at V and 6 bases at J, with 26 bases between the two ends. There are 17 residues in the CDR3. CDR3 region: CSASMGGQGGRAAEAFF. The CDR3 bases are TGCAGTGCTAGTATGGGGGGACAAGGGGGACGAGCGGCTGAAGCTTTCTTT.

The CDR3 nucleotides are TGTGCCAGCAGTTACGGACAGTCCTACGAGCAGTACGTC. Protein product: CASSYGQSYEQYV. This chain links TRBV6-6 with TRBJ2-7; TRBD1 is a possible D gene (6 bases). V was clipped by 2 bases and J by 1 base, with 6 bases between them. Germline V CDR1 and CDR2: MNHNY, SVGAGI (reference sequence). The CDR3 has 13 amino acids.

The chain couples TRBV19 to TRBJ1-5; D call uncertain. The CDR3 loop spans 15 amino acids. V shed 8 bases and J shed 4 bases, with 18 bases lying between them. The germline gives CDR1 LNHDA, CDR2 SQIVND (reference sequence). The CDR3 sequence: CASDLRGLNNQPQHF. CDR3 bases: TGTGCCAGTGACCTTAGAGGGCTCAATAATCAGCCCCAGCATTTT. Variable domain in full (rest from reference TRBV19 and TRBJ1-5): DGGITQSPKYLFRKEGQNVTLSCEQNLNHDAMYWYRQDPGQGLRLIYYSQIVNDFQKGDIAEGYSVSREKKESFPLTVTSAQKNPTAFYLCASDLRGLNNQPQHFGDGTRLSIL.

The rearrangement links TRBV7-9 to TRBJ2-5; TRBD2 matches at 12 bases. Trimming cost V 5 bases and J 2 bases; bases outside gene matches: 6. This CDR3 is built from 16 residues. Germline CDR1 and CDR2: SEHNR and FQNEAQ (reference sequence). CDR3 DNA sequence: TGTGCCAGCAGCCTAAGGACTAGCGGGGTGCAAGAGACCCAGTACTTC. This translates into CASSLRTSGVQETQYF. Supplemented by reference TRBV7-9 and TRBJ2-5, the full variable domain reads DTGVSQNPRHKITKRGQNVTFRCDPISEHNRLYWYRQTLGQGPEFLTYFQNEAQLEKSRLLSDRFSAERPKGSFSTLEIQRTEQGDSAMYLCASSLRTSGVQETQYFGPGTRLLVL.

This chain uses TRBV2 with TRBJ2-5, with 10 bases aligning to TRBD1. This CDR3 has 14 amino acids. V shed 7 bases and J 3 bases; nucleotides not matched to a gene: 5. The germline V gene has CDR1 SNHLY and CDR2 FYNNEI. Here the CDR3 reads CASNSGTGEETQYF. The CDR3 DNA reads as TGTGCCAGCAATTCCGGGACAGGGGAAGAGACCCAGTACTTC.

This clone showed up just a few times. J is TRBJ2-3 and V is TRBV5-4, with TRBD2 identical over 7 bases. V trimming: 2 bases; J trimming: 2 bases; junction bases outside the gene matches: 5. This CDR3 is built from 15 residues. Per the germline V gene, CDR1 is SGHNT and CDR2 is YYREEE (reference sequence). CDR3 nucleotide sequence: TGTGCCAGCAGCTTACCCGGGACTAACACAGATACGCAGTATTTT. Residues: CASSLPGTNTDTQYF.

This clone was counted between two and nine times. The chain employs TRBV18 and TRBJ2-2, with D perhaps TRBD1 (5 bases). The CDR3 has 16 residues. The V and J ends lost 6 bases and 2 bases respectively, with 16 bases between them. CDR1 KGHSH and CDR2 LQKENI come from the germline V gene. CDR3 DNA: TGTGCCAGCTCCCGTAATCAGGGTTCCAACACCGGGGAGCTGTTTTTT. Encoded protein: CASSRNQGSNTGELFF.

This rearrangement joins TRBV4-1 to TRBJ2-2, with D maybe TRBD2 (6 bases). The CDR3 runs 15 residues. From germline, CDR1 is MGHRA and CDR2 YSYEKL. Trimming removed 4 bases from V and 4 bases from J, with 13 bases in between. This chain's CDR3 is CASSRVGGRTGELFF. The CDR3 bases are TGCGCCAGCAGCCGGGTGGGGGGTCGCACCGGGGAGCTGTTTTTT.

The chain carries TRBV12-3 or TRBV12-4 and TRBJ1-2, with D uncertain. CDR3 length equals 11 residues. Trimming cost V 6 bases and J 0 bases, with 2 bases left between them. The DNA of the CDR3 is TGTGCCAGCAGCACTAACTATGGCTACACCTTC. Protein sequence: CASSTNYGYTF.

V usage is TRBV24-1 and J usage is TRBJ2-2, with D maybe TRBD1 (7 bases). The germline V and J ends were trimmed by 1 base and 6 bases, with 14 bases remaining between them. The CDR3 extends over 16 amino acids. Germline lookup yields CDR1 KGHDR and CDR2 SFDVKD. The DNA of the CDR3 is TGTGCCACCAGTGATTTCGGCAGGGGGGTAGCCGGGGAGCTGTTTTTT. Translation gives CATSDFGRGVAGELFF.

CDR3 protein: CASSPRRRENIQYF. CDR3 bases: TGCGCCAGCAGCCCTAGACGGAGGGAAAACATTCAGTACTTC. The chain is built from TRBV5-1 and TRBJ2-4, with a possible D match to TRBD2 (6 bases). This CDR3 has 14 amino acids. From germline, CDR1 is SGHRS and CDR2 YFSETQ. V was shortened by 4 bases and J by 5 bases, with 13 bases between the two germline ends.

The chain combines TRBV18 with TRBJ1-1; a possible D gene is TRBD1 (5 bases). Trimming stripped 2 bases from V and 11 bases from J, with 18 bases between. This CDR3 region has 14 residues. The germline CDR1 and CDR2 sequences are KGHSH and LQKENI. CDR3: CASSPSTTERLAFF. Written as DNA, the CDR3 is TGTGCCAGCTCACCATCTACGACAGAGAGGTTGGCTTTCTTT.

The V call is TRBV6-5, the J call TRBJ2-3; tentatively, D is TRBD1 (5 bases). The CDR3 spans 15 residues. Germline CDR1 and CDR2: MNHEY and SVGAGI. The V gene lost 5 bases and the J gene lost 1 base, with 13 bases spanning the gap. The CDR3 loop reads CASSKQALGTDTQYF. CDR3 nucleotides: TGTGCCAGCAGTAAACAGGCTCTGGGCACAGATACGCAGTATTTT.

CDR3 DNA sequence: TGTGCCAGCAAGTCTGCGCGGGGTTCGGCAGATACGCAGTATTTT. This sequence encodes CASKSARGSADTQYF. The rearrangement links TRBV2 to TRBJ2-3; tentatively, D is TRBD2 (6 bases). Germline CDR1 and CDR2: SNHLY and FYNNEI. V was cut by 7 bases and J by 4 bases, with 18 bases left in between. The CDR3 runs 15 residues.

J is TRBJ1-1 and V is TRBV19; D remains unclear. This CDR3 region has 15 residues. Between the trimmed V and J ends, which lost 1 base and 0 bases, there was a span of 9 bases. Germline loops: CDR1 LNHDA, CDR2 SQIVND (reference sequence). This CDR3 is CASSIAAPLNTEAFF. In DNA form, the CDR3 reads TGTGCCAGTAGTATAGCGGCTCCTCTGAACACTGAAGCTTTCTTT.

The chain carries TRBV4-1 and TRBJ1-5; no clear D. Germline loops: CDR1 MGHRA, CDR2 YSYEKL. The V end lost 3 bases, the J end lost 7 bases, and 28 bases lay between the germline ends. The CDR3 extends over 19 amino acids. CDR3 coding DNA: TGCGCCAGCAGCCACTCCCGGGCCCAAATGGGGAGGACCACGCAGCCCCAGCATTTT. Translation: CASSHSRAQMGRTTQPQHF.

The genes are TRBV27 and TRBJ1-3; TRBD1 agrees at 9 bases. The V gene's germline CDR1 is MNHEY and CDR2 SMNVEV (reference sequence). CDR3 length equals 17 residues. Trimming took 9 bases from V and 0 from J; bases not matched to a gene: 12. CDR3 in amino acids: CASRKQGALDSGNTIYF. The CDR3 DNA reads as TGTGCCAGTAGGAAACAGGGGGCCCTTGACTCTGGAAACACCATATATTTT.

V usage is TRBV12-5 and J usage is TRBJ2-5, with a tentative D call TRBD2 (5 bases). Between the trimmed V and J ends, which lost 4 bases and 4 bases, there was a span of 7 bases. The CDR3 length is 12 residues. CDR1 is LGHNT, CDR2 FRNRAP, per germline. CDR3 region: CASGSEGETQYF. The CDR3 DNA sequence: TGTGCTAGTGGTTCCGAGGGAGAGACCCAGTACTTC. The full variable domain, rest sourced from reference TRBV12-5 and TRBJ2-5, is DARVTQTPRHKVTEMGQEVTMRCQPILGHNTVFWYRQTMMQGLELLAYFRNRAPLDDSGMPKDRFSAEMPDATLATLKIQPSEPRDSAVYFCASGSEGETQYFGPGTRLLVL.

The J gene is TRBJ1-1, the V gene TRBV2, with TRBD1 matching over 10 bases. The germline gives CDR1 SNHLY, CDR2 FYNNEI. Germline trimming cut 6 bases from V and 5 bases from J; bases unmatched to any gene: 6. The CDR3 has 14 amino acids. The CDR3 reads CASSVRTGGTEAFF. The DNA of the CDR3 is TGTGCCAGCAGCGTTAGGACAGGGGGGACTGAAGCTTTCTTT.

The chain is built from TRBV7-2 and TRBJ2-5; 8 nucleotides match TRBD2. Germline-derived CDR1 and CDR2 are SGHTA and FQGNSA. The CDR3 contains 16 residues. V lost 1 base and J lost 1; bases outside the gene matches: 5. The chain's CDR3 is CASSLGSLAGQETQYF. In DNA, the CDR3 is TGTGCCAGCAGCTTAGGTTCGCTAGCGGGCCAAGAGACCCAGTACTTC.